The rows below give T cell receptor beta chains drawn from one sample of a study of T cell responses to AZD1222 COVID-19 vaccine. Sequencing used immunoSEQ multiplex PCR; TCRdb keeps in-frame clones, though not all of them. The sample holds 96,000 or so clones, 85% to 90% seen once. Here the sequenced sample was peripheral blood, taken on day 0 of AZD1222 vaccination. The receptors here all came from an adult in good health. Both conserved end residues are part of each CDR3. The D gene is left open where the match is weak. Only part of the rows carry a size: once, few, many, or a class if the clone is expanded.

>TRBV19|-|TRBJ1-2|-
TGTGCCAGTAGTATAAAAGGGAGGGTCGACTATGGCTACACCTTC
CASSIKGRVDYGYTF
>TRBV28|-|TRBJ1-6|-
TGTGCCACCACCACGAACTGGGGGGGATCACCCCTCCACTTT
CATTTNWGGSPLHF
>TRBV3-1/TRBV3-2|-|TRBJ2-7|-
TGTGCCAGCAGCCCGTTCATTTGTAGCGGAGGAAGAGATCGTGGCGAGCAGTACTTC
CASSPFICSGGRDRGEQYF
>TRBV30|once|TRBJ1-5|-
TGTGCCTGGAGTTCCGGGGATCAGCCCCAGCATTTT
CAWSSGDQPQHF
>TRBV14|-|TRBJ2-1|-
TGTGCCAGCAGCCAGACAGACACTCAGCAGTTCTTC
CASSQTDTQQFF
>TRBV5-1|-|TRBJ2-7|TRBD1
TGCGCCAGCAGCTTGGTGGGACAGGGTCCCTACGAGCAGTACTTC
CASSLVGQGPYEQYF
>TRBV29-1|once|TRBJ2-3|-
TGCAGCGTTGATCCGCCAGATACGCAGTATTTT
CSVDPPDTQYF
>TRBV6-5|few|TRBJ1-1|-
TGTGCCAGCATTCAAACAGGTAACACTGAAGCTTTCTTT
CASIQTGNTEAFF
>TRBV28|-|TRBJ2-7|-
TGTGCCAGCAGTTTACCCGGAGGCGCTGACTTC
CASSLPGGADF
>TRBV9|-|TRBJ1-5|TRBD1
TGTGCCAGCAGCGGGACAGGGAATAGCAATCAGCCCCAGCATTTT
CASSGTGNSNQPQHF
>TRBV19|-|TRBJ2-5|-
TGTGCCAGTAGTGCACAAGAGACCCAGTACTTC
CASSAQETQYF
>TRBV19|once|TRBJ1-4|-
TGTGCCAGTAACCCTGACAGGCGTAATGAAAAACTGTTTTTT
CASNPDRRNEKLFF
>TRBV5-1|-|TRBJ2-7|-
TGCGCCAGCAGCTTGGACGATTCGCTAGCCCAGTACTTC
CASSLDDSLAQYF
>TRBV5-1|-|TRBJ1-2|-
TGCGCCAGCAGCTTGCGACTCGGGGACTATGGCTACACCTTC
CASSLRLGDYGYTF
>TRBV2|-|TRBJ2-7|-
TGTGCCAGCAAGGAAGGCACCGTCGAGCAGTACTTC
CASKEGTVEQYF
>TRBV7-8|-|TRBJ2-1|TRBD1
TGTGCCAGCAGCTCAGCCCTGGACAGGGGCCTCAAGCAGTTCTTC
CASSSALDRGLKQFF
>TRBV19|-|TRBJ1-6|TRBD1
TGTGCCAGTAGTGTGACAGGGGGTGGTTCACCCCTCCACTTT
CASSVTGGGSPLHF
>TRBV18|-|TRBJ1-3|-
TGTGCCAGCTCAGCATACGGACGTGGGACCTCTGGAAACACCATATATTTT
CASSAYGRGTSGNTIYF
>TRBV5-1|-|TRBJ1-4|-
TGCGCCAGCAGCCGGACACTTGAGAATGAAAAACTGTTTTTT
CASSRTLENEKLFF
>TRBV12-3/TRBV12-4|few|TRBJ1-4|-
TGTGCCAGCAGCCCGGGACACCGGGAAAAACTGTTTTTT
CASSPGHREKLFF
>TRBV4-1|-|TRBJ1-5|-
TGCGCCAGCAGCCAAGGGGGAGGCGCTGTGGTCAATCAGCCCCAGCATTTT
CASSQGGGAVVNQPQHF
>TRBV7-3|-|TRBJ1-6|-
TGTGCCAGCAGCTTAAGCCCTAGAGGGGCGGCTAATTCACCCCTCCACTTT
CASSLSPRGAANSPLHF
>TRBV7-9|-|TRBJ2-2|-
TGTGCCAGCAGCCCGACAAAGGGGGACACCGGGGAGCTGTTTTTT
CASSPTKGDTGELFF